A selection of T cell receptor beta chains follows, all from one sample in a study of blood T cells in healthy people across ages. TCRdb reprocessed the 5' RACE reads via MiXCR and lists one record per CDR3 protein. The top ten clones hold about 4.1% of a sample with around 1,600,000 distinct CDR3 sequences, under 55% of them seen once. The specimen sequenced was blood. The receptors stem from a young woman in good health. Each CDR3 is given with its conserved first and last residue. A D gene is named only where the DNA matches it firmly. A clone size is listed for some rows: how often the clone was seen (once, few, many), or a class if it is expanded.

abundance	d_gene	v_gene	j_gene	CDR3aa	CDR3nt
NA	TRBD2	TRBV3-1	TRBJ2-1	CASSQVRLAAPQFF	TGTGCCAGCAGCCAGGTAAGACTAGCGGCACCGCAGTTCTTC
NA	NA	TRBV20-1	TRBJ1-1	CSARDRLQSNTEAFF	TGCAGTGCTAGAGATCGGTTACAGAGTAACACTGAAGCTTTCTTT
NA	TRBD1	TRBV29-1	TRBJ1-1	CSVRQGATEAFF	TGCAGCGTAAGACAGGGGGCGACTGAAGCTTTCTTT
NA	TRBD2	TRBV12-3/TRBV12-4	TRBJ2-1	CASSFDPGRWVAGLPPGVYEQFF	TGTGCCAGCAGTTTTGATCCGGGTAGGTGGGTAGCGGGACTCCCGCCGGGTGTTTATGAGCAGTTCTTC
few	NA	TRBV14	TRBJ2-7	CASSQNLYEQYF	TGTGCCAGCAGCCAGAATCTCTACGAGCAGTACTTC
NA	TRBD2	TRBV27	TRBJ2-1	CASSHSGSNDEQFF	TGTGCCAGCAGTCATAGCGGGAGTAACGATGAGCAGTTCTTC
few	NA	TRBV7-2	TRBJ1-6	CASSPTGSSYNSPLHF	TGTGCCAGCAGCCCTACAGGGAGCTCCTATAATTCACCCCTCCACTTT
NA	NA	TRBV4-3	TRBJ2-1	CASSQGAGHSYNEQFF	TGCGCCAGCAGCCAAGGAGCAGGGCACTCCTACAATGAGCAGTTCTTC
NA	NA	TRBV6-6	TRBJ2-1	CASSYSDSPSSYNEQFF	TGTGCCAGCAGTTACTCAGACAGTCCGAGCTCCTACAATGAGCAGTTCTTC
few	TRBD1	TRBV12-3/TRBV12-4	TRBJ1-2	CASSSSDRGDGYTF	TGTGCCAGCAGTTCGAGTGACAGGGGAGATGGCTACACCTTC
few	NA	TRBV5-1	TRBJ1-5	CASSSGDLGNQPQHF	TGCGCCAGCAGCTCGGGGGATCTGGGCAATCAGCCCCAGCATTTT
NA	TRBD2	TRBV7-2	TRBJ2-7	CASSYGRGLASYEQYF	TGTGCCAGCAGCTATGGGAGGGGCTTGGCTTCCTACGAGCAGTACTTC
few	NA	TRBV29-1	TRBJ1-1	CSALRQAQAFF	TGCAGCGCTCTAAGACAGGCCCAAGCTTTCTTT
NA	NA	TRBV5-1	TRBJ2-2	CASSLETFVTGELFF	TGCGCCAGCAGCTTGGAGACCTTTGTAACCGGGGAGCTGTTTTTT
few	TRBD1	TRBV6-5	TRBJ2-3	CASSYSRDSKTDTQYF	TGTGCCAGCAGTTACTCGAGGGACAGCAAGACAGATACGCAGTATTTT
few	NA	TRBV5-5	TRBJ1-1	CASKFEGTNTEAFF	TGTGCCAGCAAGTTTGAAGGGACGAACACTGAAGCTTTCTTT
NA	TRBD1	TRBV6-5	TRBJ1-1	CASSFTGTENTEAFF	TGTGCCAGCAGCTTTACCGGGACAGAGAACACTGAAGCTTTCTTT
NA	NA	TRBV6-5	TRBJ2-5	CASSYGQGGGEYF	TGTGCCAGCAGTTACGGGCAGGGGGGCGGAGAGTACTTC
NA	TRBD2	TRBV6-5	TRBJ2-5	CASTGGGRLGGKEQYF	TGTGCCAGCACCGGGGGGGGCAGGTTAGGTGGGAAGGAGCAGTACTTC
NA	NA	TRBV18	TRBJ1-2	CASSPLRDGYTF	TGTGCCAGCTCACCGCTCAGGGATGGCTACACCTTC
few	NA	TRBV27	TRBJ1-5	CASRTAFSNQPQHF	TGTGCCAGCAGGACGGCATTTAGCAATCAGCCCCAGCATTTT
NA	NA	TRBV6-6	TRBJ2-1	CASRPRGGSHEQFF	TGTGCCAGCAGGCCGAGGGGAGGAAGCCATGAGCAGTTCTTC
NA	NA	TRBV6-2/TRBV6-3	TRBJ1-2	CASSYWDNDGYTF	TGTGCCAGCAGTTACTGGGACAACGATGGCTACACCTTC
NA	NA	TRBV20-1	TRBJ2-1	CSARSNGVEQFF	TGCAGTGCTAGATCGAACGGGGTCGAGCAGTTCTTC
many	NA	TRBV29-1	TRBJ2-3	CSVVVSTDTQYF	TGCAGCGTTGTGGTCAGCACAGATACGCAGTATTTT
few	NA	TRBV6-6	TRBJ1-2	CASSYSDALGGYTF	TGTGCCAGCAGTTACTCGGACGCCTTAGGGGGCTACACCTTC
NA	TRBD2	TRBV24-1	TRBJ2-5	CATEASGAGETQYF	TGTGCCACCGAGGCTAGCGGGGCGGGGGAGACCCAGTACTTC
NA	TRBD1	TRBV28	TRBJ1-1	CASRKDRGIGNTEAFF	TGTGCCAGCAGAAAGGACAGGGGGATTGGGAACACTGAAGCTTTCTTT
NA	TRBD1	TRBV20-1	TRBJ1-1	CSENRGMNTEAFF	TGCAGTGAGAACAGGGGAATGAACACTGAAGCTTTCTTT
few	NA	TRBV12-3/TRBV12-4	TRBJ1-2	CASSHQWNGYTF	TGTGCCAGCAGCCATCAGTGGAACGGCTACACCTTC
NA	TRBD1	TRBV7-2	TRBJ2-7	CASSRQGIGEQYF	TGTGCCAGCAGTCGACAGGGTATCGGCGAGCAGTACTTC
few	NA	TRBV20-1	TRBJ2-1	CSAIDRFFYNEQFF	TGCAGTGCAATTGACAGGTTCTTCTACAATGAGCAGTTCTTC
NA	TRBD1	TRBV20-1	TRBJ1-5	CSAITGGGNQPQHF	TGCAGTGCTATTACAGGGGGCGGCAATCAGCCCCAGCATTTT
NA	NA	TRBV7-9	TRBJ1-1	CASSLARTGEAFF	TGTGCCAGCAGCTTAGCTCGAACAGGTGAAGCTTTCTTT
NA	NA	TRBV7-9	TRBJ1-1	CTSCHGSTEAFF	TGTACCAGCTGCCACGGGTCCACTGAAGCTTTCTTT
few	NA	TRBV5-8	TRBJ1-4	CASSFRRGGTTNEKLFF	TGTGCCAGCAGCTTCCGAAGGGGGGGGACAACTAATGAAAAACTGTTTTTT
NA	NA	TRBV7-9	TRBJ1-3	CASSPESSISGNTIYF	TGTGCCAGCAGCCCAGAAAGTAGTATCTCTGGAAACACCATATATTTT
NA	NA	TRBV6-2/TRBV6-3	TRBJ1-2	CASSSLDRLYGYTF	TGTGCCAGCAGCTCCCTCGACAGGTTATATGGCTACACCTTC
NA	TRBD2	TRBV11-2	TRBJ2-1	CASSPTSGFNEQFF	TGTGCCAGCAGCCCGACTAGCGGTTTCAATGAGCAGTTCTTC
NA	TRBD2	TRBV28	TRBJ2-2	CASSPGRTGLENTGELFF	TGTGCCAGCAGTCCCGGACGGACGGGACTAGAAAACACCGGGGAGCTGTTTTTT
NA	NA	TRBV4-3	TRBJ2-5	CASSQWVQRPETQYF	TGCGCCAGCAGCCAATGGGTCCAACGGCCGGAGACCCAGTACTTC
many	NA	TRBV6-2/TRBV6-3	TRBJ2-7	CASSYDSEMGEQYF	TGTGCCAGCAGTTACGATTCGGAGATGGGCGAGCAGTACTTC
few	TRBD1	TRBV19	TRBJ2-1	CATGGQGRGNNEQFF	TGTGCCACTGGGGGACAGGGTCGTGGGAACAATGAGCAGTTCTTC
few	TRBD1	TRBV20-1	TRBJ2-7	CSADDRAYEQYF	TGCAGTGCGGATGACAGGGCCTACGAGCAGTACTTC
NA	NA	TRBV28	TRBJ1-5	CASSSGEQPQHF	TGTGCCAGCAGTTCTGGGGAACAGCCCCAGCATTTT
NA	NA	TRBV6-5	TRBJ1-1	CASSREGSTEAFF	TGTGCCAGCAGTCGGGAAGGGAGCACTGAAGCTTTCTTT
many	TRBD1	TRBV29-1	TRBJ1-2	CSVEGDRVYYGYTF	TGCAGCGTAGAAGGGGACAGGGTGTACTATGGCTACACCTTC